The rows below give T cell receptor beta chains drawn from one sample of a study of CD8 T cells in ankylosing spondylitis. In TCRdb, the 5' RACE reads were re-called with MiXCR into one record per CDR3 protein. The table shows approximately 300,000 distinct CDR3 sequences, with 20% occurring only once. Material: blood, either unsorted or a sorted T cell fraction (not recorded which). These receptors all come from a female donor with ankylosing spondylitis or in good health (not recorded which). Each CDR3 is given with its conserved first and last residue. The order of the fields is clone size, D gene, V gene, J gene, CDR3 DNA, CDR3 protein. D genes are given only for firm matches. Rows give clone size only sometimes, using once, few, many, or a class for an expanded clone.

clone size: few
D gene: TRBD1
V gene: TRBV4-3
J gene: TRBJ2-7
CDR3 DNA: TGCGCCAGCAGCCAAGATTTCCTGACAGGGTCACGCTACGAGCAGTACTTC
CDR3 protein: CASSQDFLTGSRYEQYF

clone size: NA
D gene: TRBD1
V gene: TRBV7-2
J gene: TRBJ2-2
CDR3 DNA: TGTGCCAGCAGCTGGACAGGGGGCGGCGGGGAGCTGTTTTTT
CDR3 protein: CASSWTGGGGELFF

clone size: NA
D gene: NA
V gene: TRBV11-2
J gene: TRBJ1-2
CDR3 DNA: TGTGCCAGCAGCTTAGGGTTCAGGGGATATGGCTACACCTTC
CDR3 protein: CASSLGFRGYGYTF

clone size: many
D gene: NA
V gene: TRBV12-3/TRBV12-4
J gene: TRBJ1-2
CDR3 DNA: TGTGCCAGCAGTAGATCAGGGGAACAAGGCTACACCTTC
CDR3 protein: CASSRSGEQGYTF

clone size: NA
D gene: NA
V gene: TRBV7-7
J gene: TRBJ2-3
CDR3 DNA: TGTGCTAGCAGCTTAGCCCCGAGGGGAAGTTACACAGATACGCAGTATTTT
CDR3 protein: CASSLAPRGSYTDTQYF

clone size: NA
D gene: NA
V gene: TRBV12-3/TRBV12-4
J gene: TRBJ2-2
CDR3 DNA: TGTGCCAGTGGCGCCGGGGAGCTGTTTTTT
CDR3 protein: CASGAGELFF

clone size: NA
D gene: TRBD2
V gene: TRBV6-2/TRBV6-3
J gene: TRBJ2-1
CDR3 DNA: TGTGCCAGCAGTCGGACTAGCGGGGAGCAGTTCTTC
CDR3 protein: CASSRTSGEQFF

clone size: few
D gene: TRBD2
V gene: TRBV7-9
J gene: TRBJ2-2
CDR3 DNA: TGTGCCAGCAGCTCCTGGACTAGGGGTGCCGGGGAGCTGTTTTTT
CDR3 protein: CASSSWTRGAGELFF

clone size: few
D gene: TRBD2
V gene: TRBV20-1
J gene: TRBJ2-1
CDR3 DNA: TGCAGTGCTCTCCGACTAGCGGTCTCCTACAATGAGCAGTTCTTC
CDR3 protein: CSALRLAVSYNEQFF

clone size: NA
D gene: TRBD2
V gene: TRBV19
J gene: TRBJ2-1
CDR3 DNA: TGTGCCAGTAGTATCGTAAGGACTAGCGGGCGCCGAAGCTCCTACAATGAGCAGTTCTTC
CDR3 protein: CASSIVRTSGRRSSYNEQFF

clone size: NA
D gene: TRBD2
V gene: TRBV7-2
J gene: TRBJ2-1
CDR3 DNA: TGTGCCAGCAGTTCCACTTTAGCAGCGGGAGTCTACAATGAGCAGTTCTTC
CDR3 protein: CASSSTLAAGVYNEQFF

clone size: few
D gene: NA
V gene: TRBV20-1
J gene: TRBJ1-5
CDR3 DNA: TGCAGTGCCGTCGAACTTGGGTCCAGCAATCAGCCCCAGCATTTT
CDR3 protein: CSAVELGSSNQPQHF

clone size: few
D gene: NA
V gene: TRBV28
J gene: TRBJ2-3
CDR3 DNA: TGTGCCAGCAGTCATTATAGCAACTTCCCTTACACAGATACGCAGTATTTT
CDR3 protein: CASSHYSNFPYTDTQYF

clone size: NA
D gene: NA
V gene: TRBV15
J gene: TRBJ1-3
CDR3 DNA: TGTGCCACCAGCATTTCTCTTGGAAACACCATATATTTT
CDR3 protein: CATSISLGNTIYF

clone size: few
D gene: NA
V gene: TRBV20-1
J gene: TRBJ2-1
CDR3 DNA: TGCAGTGCTGAACGGGGACTCAGCGCGCGGACCTGGGATGAGCAGTTCTTC
CDR3 protein: CSAERGLSARTWDEQFF

clone size: NA
D gene: NA
V gene: TRBV6-5
J gene: TRBJ1-2
CDR3 DNA: TGTGCCAGCAGTTACTCGATGGGCCCGCAGGTCGCCTATGGCTACACCTTC
CDR3 protein: CASSYSMGPQVAYGYTF

clone size: NA
D gene: NA
V gene: TRBV5-5
J gene: TRBJ1-3
CDR3 DNA: TGTGCCAGCAGCCGGGGGCTAGGCACCATATATTTT
CDR3 protein: CASSRGLGTIYF

clone size: NA
D gene: NA
V gene: TRBV28
J gene: TRBJ2-7
CDR3 DNA: TGTGCCAGCACCCACGGGCTCGAGCAGTACTTC
CDR3 protein: CASTHGLEQYF

clone size: few
D gene: NA
V gene: TRBV5-1
J gene: TRBJ1-6
CDR3 DNA: TGCGCCAGCAGCTTGGCTAACAAGTCACCCCTCCACTTT
CDR3 protein: CASSLANKSPLHF

clone size: many
D gene: NA
V gene: TRBV20-1
J gene: TRBJ2-3
CDR3 DNA: TGCAGTGCTAGCGACCCCACTAGTATTAGCACAGATACGCAGTATTTT
CDR3 protein: CSASDPTSISTDTQYF

clone size: few
D gene: NA
V gene: TRBV7-9
J gene: TRBJ2-1
CDR3 DNA: TGTGCCAGCAGCAAGGCAGGGAGCAATGAGCAGTTCTTC
CDR3 protein: CASSKAGSNEQFF

clone size: few
D gene: NA
V gene: TRBV6-1
J gene: TRBJ1-4
CDR3 DNA: TGTGCCAGCAGTCCCACGACCCGGGAAAAACTGTTTTTT
CDR3 protein: CASSPTTREKLFF

clone size: once
D gene: TRBD1
V gene: TRBV19
J gene: TRBJ2-1
CDR3 DNA: TGTGCCACAGGGGGTAAGGGCAATGAGCAGTTCTTC
CDR3 protein: CATGGKGNEQFF

clone size: few
D gene: NA
V gene: TRBV2
J gene: TRBJ2-1
CDR3 DNA: TGTGCCAGCAGGGAGAGGGTCCGGGATGAGCAGTTCTTC
CDR3 protein: CASRERVRDEQFF

clone size: once
D gene: NA
V gene: TRBV5-6
J gene: TRBJ2-3
CDR3 DNA: TGTGCCAGCAGCTTGTACTCTGATACGCAGTATTTT
CDR3 protein: CASSLYSDTQYF

clone size: NA
D gene: TRBD1
V gene: TRBV7-2
J gene: TRBJ2-2
CDR3 DNA: TGTGCCAGCAGCCGAGACAGGGCTATTGACACCGGGGAGCTGTTTTTT
CDR3 protein: CASSRDRAIDTGELFF

clone size: many
D gene: NA
V gene: TRBV5-1
J gene: TRBJ2-7
CDR3 DNA: TGCGCCAGCAGCTTGGCCGGGATGTCTCTCGAGCAGTACTTC
CDR3 protein: CASSLAGMSLEQYF

clone size: many
D gene: NA
V gene: TRBV12-3/TRBV12-4
J gene: TRBJ1-1
CDR3 DNA: TGTGCCAGCAGTTCTACAATTACGGGGCAGGGGTATGGCACTGAAGCTTTCTTT
CDR3 protein: CASSSTITGQGYGTEAFF

clone size: few
D gene: TRBD1
V gene: TRBV29-1
J gene: TRBJ1-1
CDR3 DNA: TGCAGCGTTGCTTATACAGGGGGCTTTGGGACTGAAGCTTTCTTT
CDR3 protein: CSVAYTGGFGTEAFF

clone size: many
D gene: NA
V gene: TRBV29-1
J gene: TRBJ2-5
CDR3 DNA: TGCAGCGTGGGCGTCAGAGAGACCCAGTACTTC
CDR3 protein: CSVGVRETQYF

clone size: NA
D gene: NA
V gene: TRBV10-3
J gene: TRBJ1-2
CDR3 DNA: TGTGCCATCAGTCCGGACACAGGAATTGGAGGCTACACCTTC
CDR3 protein: CAISPDTGIGGYTF

clone size: NA
D gene: TRBD2
V gene: TRBV20-1
J gene: TRBJ2-7
CDR3 DNA: TGCAGTGCCTCCGGGACTATTCGTTACGAGCAGTACTTC
CDR3 protein: CSASGTIRYEQYF

clone size: NA
D gene: TRBD2
V gene: TRBV7-3
J gene: TRBJ2-1
CDR3 DNA: TGTGCCAGCAGCCCGTATTGGACTAGCGGGGCCAATGAGCAGTTCTTC
CDR3 protein: CASSPYWTSGANEQFF

clone size: NA
D gene: NA
V gene: TRBV12-3/TRBV12-4
J gene: TRBJ1-4
CDR3 DNA: TGTGCCAGCAGCTCTAACCATAATGAAAAACTGTTTTTT
CDR3 protein: CASSSNHNEKLFF

clone size: many
D gene: TRBD2
V gene: TRBV5-4
J gene: TRBJ2-1
CDR3 DNA: TGTGCCAGCAGCACCTCCCGGGCGCGGGAGCTCTACAATGAGCAGTTCTTC
CDR3 protein: CASSTSRARELYNEQFF

clone size: few
D gene: TRBD2
V gene: TRBV20-1
J gene: TRBJ2-2
CDR3 DNA: TGCAGTGCTAGTGGAGCGGGAAGGAACACCGGGGAGCTGTTTTTT
CDR3 protein: CSASGAGRNTGELFF